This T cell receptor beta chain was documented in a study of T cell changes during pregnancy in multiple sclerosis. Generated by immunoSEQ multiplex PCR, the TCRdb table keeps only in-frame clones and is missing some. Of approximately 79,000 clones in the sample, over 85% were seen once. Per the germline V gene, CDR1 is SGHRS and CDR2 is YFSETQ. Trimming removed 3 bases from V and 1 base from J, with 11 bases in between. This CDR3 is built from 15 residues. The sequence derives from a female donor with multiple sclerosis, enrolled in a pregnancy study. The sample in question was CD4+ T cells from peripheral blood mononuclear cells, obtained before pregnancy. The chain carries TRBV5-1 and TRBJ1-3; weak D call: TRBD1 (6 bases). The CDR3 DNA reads TGCGCCAGCAGCTCTACAGGGTTGTCTGGAAACACCATATATTTT. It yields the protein CASSSTGLSGNTIYF.